This TCR beta chain came from a study of T cell responses to AZD1222 COVID-19 vaccine. Trimming at V came to 3 bases and at J to 4 bases, leaving 10 bases not matched to a gene. The CDR3 runs to 16 residues. Germline V gene sequence: CDR1 SGDLS, CDR2 YYNGEE. Study-level findings and limits: Females made up more of the donors, who were largely white British, and clonal diversity may have come out too low.

Comments on this clone: Its antigen remains unidentified.

Using immunoSEQ multiplex PCR, the repertoire was profiled, and TCRdb retains in-frame clones only, with some absent. The profile shows roughly 140,000 clones, 91% of them singletons. This receptor was obtained from an adult in good health. Source: peripheral blood, taken on day 0 of AZD1222 vaccination. The V and J genes are TRBV9 and TRBJ2-5, with 9 bases fitting TRBD2. The DNA of the CDR3 is TGTGCCAGCAGCGGTCAACCGGGACTAGCTTTAGAGACCCAGTACTTC. Its translation: CASSGQPGLALETQYF.